A selection of T cell receptor beta chains follows, all from one sample in a study of T cells expressing NK-cell markers. Each CDR3 protein gets one entry in TCRdb, which reprocessed the 5' RACE reads and gives no DNA. Across hundreds of thousands of distinct CDR3 sequences, the top ten clones capture 3% to 4.5% of the sample. The sequenced sample was blood T cells: a sorted CD56 or NKG2C T cell subset, CD4+ or CD8+ T cells, or bulk PBMC T cells (not recorded which). The receptors were sampled from a young man in good health. The CDR3 runs from the conserved cysteine through the conserved F or W.

TRBV24-1,TRBJ2-5,18,CATSDVPGTSGRAETQYF
TRBV5-1,TRBJ2-3,13,CASSKGAPDTQYF
TRBV7-9,TRBJ2-2,16,CASSLAEGAGTGELFF
TRBV12-3/TRBV12-4,TRBJ2-7,15,CASSLGGTGRHEQYF
TRBV5-1,TRBJ2-2,16,CASSQGTDLVAGELFF
TRBV7-3,TRBJ2-7,15,CASSPLAEALSEQYF
TRBV7-6,TRBJ2-3,16,CASSLAFGNPTDTQYF
TRBV27,TRBJ2-5,15,CASSLRGAGQETQYF
TRBV7-2,TRBJ2-3,15,CASRIAGSRTDTQYF
TRBV20-1,TRBJ2-7,15,CSARASPGLPHEQYF
TRBV20-1,TRBJ2-1,15,CSAVFLRGGGNEQFF
TRBV7-2,TRBJ2-1,15,CASSLDPGDYNEQFF
TRBV5-1,TRBJ2-5,17,CASSLEGAAGPRETQYF
TRBV12-3/TRBV12-4,TRBJ2-7,14,CASTGRGRADEQYF
TRBV14,TRBJ2-1,14,CASSQRFIGNEQFF
TRBV15,TRBJ2-3,17,CATSRGVRQGGTDTQYF
TRBV18,TRBJ2-5,15,CASSTLAGEEETQYF
TRBV5-1,TRBJ2-1,15,CASSMGQGGGNEQFF
TRBV20-1,TRBJ2-5,13,CSAKRDFQETQYF
TRBV19,TRBJ2-1,14,CASSSGELGNEQFF
TRBV7-2,TRBJ2-2,14,CASSRSGTTGELFF
TRBV5-5,TRBJ2-1,14,CADRSGPRSAEQFF
TRBV24-1,TRBJ2-1,15,CATTQTGTGGDEQFF
TRBV20-1,TRBJ2-2,17,CSARQPQGAGGTGELFF
TRBV28,TRBJ1-5,15,CASSFFGGPNQPQHF
TRBV7-9,TRBJ2-2,15,CASSYLLGSAGELFF
TRBV2,TRBJ2-4,16,CASRETQEIAKNIQYF
TRBV20-1,TRBJ2-1,15,CSARTPVAGENEQFF
TRBV12-3/TRBV12-4,TRBJ2-1,17,CASSSPTSPGTPNEQFF
TRBV28,TRBJ2-1,14,CASSILAGENEQFF
TRBV6-1,TRBJ1-1,14,CASIPGGPNTEAFF
TRBV29-1,TRBJ2-1,14,CSVHRGGSYNEQFF
TRBV25-1,TRBJ2-5,11,CASSISETQYF
TRBV10-3,TRBJ2-1,14,CAISRDRGPVEQFF
TRBV10-3,TRBJ2-1,15,CAISETSRSYNEQFF
TRBV5-1,TRBJ1-2,14,CASSLGRTGEAGTF
TRBV6-5,TRBJ1-3,16,CASSYSERPSGNTIYF
TRBV4-2,TRBJ2-7,16,CASSQDGLAYFYEQYF
TRBV28,TRBJ2-7,14,CASSLGGSAYEQYF
TRBV4-1,TRBJ1-1,14,CASSQSGTANEAFF
TRBV12-3/TRBV12-4,TRBJ2-1,14,CASSVGIQWDEQFF
TRBV28,TRBJ2-7,11,CAYGGENEQYF
TRBV15,TRBJ2-5,13,CATSRGRKETQYF
TRBV27,TRBJ2-4,15,CASSLRQGKGGIQYF
TRBV5-6,TRBJ2-3,11,CASNIGDTQYF
TRBV12-3/TRBV12-4,TRBJ1-1,15,CASSGQGLRNTEAFF
TRBV6-1,TRBJ2-1,14,CASSTGGFSNEQFF
TRBV7-2,TRBJ2-5,16,CASSFQPGGARETQYF
TRBV6-5,TRBJ1-3,15,CASSYSSKPGNTIYF
TRBV29-1,TRBJ2-1,14,CSVSRGDSYNEQFF